This TCR beta chain was recorded in a study of cytomegalovirus exposure and HLA in healthy donors. About the research overall: For the approximately 400 genotyped donors, roughly 80% fell within the Caucasian-associated ancestry cluster.

Notes on this clone: What it binds is unknown.

60 Vbeta and 13 Jbeta primers were used in PCR. This table comes from immunoSEQ multiplex PCR, and its TCRdb copy is limited to in-frame clones, with some not included. The data contain some 190,000 clones, more than 70% of them singletons. Regarding the study as a whole: It was taken for granted in presence/absence analyses that sequencing depth across donors was roughly uniform. Beyond CMV serostatus, there was no information to go on about immune exposure. A later analysis linked a missense DCLRE1C variant to TCR beta V- and J-gene trimming.

This CDR3 is 14 amino acids long. Per the germline V gene, CDR1 is MDHEN and CDR2 is SYDVKM. Trimming took off 5 bases at V and 0 bases at J, with 8 bases between the two ends. Sample: PBMCs. The receptor was derived from a young man in good health and CMV-seropositive. This chain connects TRBV28 to TRBJ2-1; D not resolved. CDR3 protein: CASSEISSYNEQFF. In DNA form, the CDR3 reads TGTGCCAGCAGTGAGATTAGCTCCTACAATGAGCAGTTCTTC.